This T cell receptor (beta chain) was retrieved from a study of blood T cell repertoires in COVID-19. Study summary: The United States, Italy and Spain were the sources of the acute and convalescent COVID-19 samples.

In the study's own analysis: By means of reference gene primer amplification, nucleated cell counts were estimated. TCRdb's table, derived via immunoSEQ multiplex PCR, lists solely in-frame clones and lacks some. The V and J calls and clone size are taken from that table; D and trimming were inferred from the DNA. The sample yields 100,000 to 150,000 clones, more than 80% seen once. CDR1 is SNHLY and CDR2 is FYNNEI in the germline V gene. Trimming shortened V by 4 bases and J by 6 bases, and 16 bases separated the two germline ends. The CDR3 runs 15 residues. Sequencing was done on a sample of peripheral blood. This sequence originates from a man aged 65 to 85 with active or convalescent COVID-19. J is TRBJ2-1 and V is TRBV2; weak D call: TRBD1 (6 bases). The CDR3 DNA reads TGTGCCAGCAGTGTGGGTCAGGGGCCCAGCAATGAGCAGTTCTTC. This translates into CASSVGQGPSNEQFF. Supplemented by reference TRBV2 and TRBJ2-1, the full variable domain reads EPEVTQTPSHQVTQMGQEVILRCVPISNHLYFYWYRQILGQKVEFLVSFYNNEISEKSEIFDDQFSVERPDGSNFTLKIRSTKLEDSAMYFCASSVGQGPSNEQFFGPGTRLTVL.